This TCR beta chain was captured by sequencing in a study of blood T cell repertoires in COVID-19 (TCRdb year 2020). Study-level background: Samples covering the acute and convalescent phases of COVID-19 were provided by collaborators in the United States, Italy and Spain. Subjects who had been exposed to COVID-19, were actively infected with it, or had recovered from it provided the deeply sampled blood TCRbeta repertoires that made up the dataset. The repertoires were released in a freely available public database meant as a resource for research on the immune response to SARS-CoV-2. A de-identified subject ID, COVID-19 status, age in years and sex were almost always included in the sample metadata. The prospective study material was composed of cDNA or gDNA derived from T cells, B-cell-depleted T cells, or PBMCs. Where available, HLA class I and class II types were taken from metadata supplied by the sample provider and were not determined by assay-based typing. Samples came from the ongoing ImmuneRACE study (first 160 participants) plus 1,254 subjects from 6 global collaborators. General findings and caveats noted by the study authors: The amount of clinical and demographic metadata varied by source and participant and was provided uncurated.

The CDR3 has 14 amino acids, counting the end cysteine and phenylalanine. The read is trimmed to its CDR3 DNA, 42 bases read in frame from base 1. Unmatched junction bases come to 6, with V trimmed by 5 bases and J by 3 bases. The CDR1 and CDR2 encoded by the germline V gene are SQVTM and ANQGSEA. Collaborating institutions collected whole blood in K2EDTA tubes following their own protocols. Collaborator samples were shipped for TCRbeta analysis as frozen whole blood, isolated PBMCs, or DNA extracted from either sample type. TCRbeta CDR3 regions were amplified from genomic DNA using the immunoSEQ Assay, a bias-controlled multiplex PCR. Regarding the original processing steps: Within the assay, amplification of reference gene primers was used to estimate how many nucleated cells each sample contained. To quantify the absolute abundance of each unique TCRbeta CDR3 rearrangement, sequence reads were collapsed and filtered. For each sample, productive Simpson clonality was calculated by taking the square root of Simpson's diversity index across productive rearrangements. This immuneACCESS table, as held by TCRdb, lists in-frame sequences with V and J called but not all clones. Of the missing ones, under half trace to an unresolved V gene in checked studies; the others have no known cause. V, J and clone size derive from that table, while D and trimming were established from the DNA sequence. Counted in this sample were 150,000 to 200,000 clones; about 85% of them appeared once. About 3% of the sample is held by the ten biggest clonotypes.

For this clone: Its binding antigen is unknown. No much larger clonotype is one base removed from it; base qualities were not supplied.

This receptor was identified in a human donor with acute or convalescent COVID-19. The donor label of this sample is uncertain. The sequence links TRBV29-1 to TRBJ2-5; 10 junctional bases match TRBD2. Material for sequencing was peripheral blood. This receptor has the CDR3 CSVFSGGQKETQYF. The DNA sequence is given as TGCAGCGTTTTTAGCGGGGGGCAGAAAGAGACCCAGTACTTC.